Listed below are T cell receptor beta chains from one sample, sequenced in a study of blood T cell repertoires in COVID-19. Generated by immunoSEQ multiplex PCR, the TCRdb table keeps only in-frame clones and is missing some. The sample includes 150,000 to 200,000 clones, about 82% seen only once; the top ten take about 7%. Sequenced input: peripheral blood. The source is an older man with active or convalescent COVID-19. Both conserved end residues are part of each CDR3. Fields, in order: clone size, J gene, D gene, V gene, CDR3 protein, CDR3 DNA. D genes are given only for firm matches. Not all rows give a size; the values are once, few, many and, for expanded clones, a class.

clone size: -; J gene: TRBJ1-4; D gene: TRBD1; V gene: TRBV3-1/TRBV3-2; CDR3 protein: CASSQRTGGGNEKLFF; CDR3 DNA: TGTGCCAGCAGCCAGCGGACAGGTGGTGGTAATGAAAAACTGTTTTTT
clone size: -; J gene: TRBJ1-3; D gene: -; V gene: TRBV2; CDR3 protein: CASLRSGGSGNTIYF; CDR3 DNA: TGTGCCAGCCTCCGCTCGGGAGGCTCTGGAAACACCATATATTTT
clone size: few; J gene: TRBJ2-2; D gene: -; V gene: TRBV5-4; CDR3 protein: CASSSMGFTGELFF; CDR3 DNA: TGTGCCAGCAGCTCTATGGGCTTCACCGGGGAGCTGTTTTTT
clone size: -; J gene: TRBJ2-1; D gene: TRBD2; V gene: TRBV5-1; CDR3 protein: CASRGLAGGLANEQFF; CDR3 DNA: TGCGCCAGCCGGGGACTAGCGGGGGGTCTGGCGAATGAGCAGTTCTTC
clone size: few; J gene: TRBJ1-5; D gene: TRBD1; V gene: TRBV3-1/TRBV3-2; CDR3 protein: CASSHTDRGINQPQHF; CDR3 DNA: TGTGCCAGCAGCCATACGGACAGGGGAATCAATCAGCCCCAGCATTTT
clone size: -; J gene: TRBJ2-7; D gene: -; V gene: TRBV11-3; CDR3 protein: CASSLGGDSYEQYF; CDR3 DNA: TGTGCCAGCAGCTTAGGGGGAGACTCCTACGAGCAGTACTTC
clone size: -; J gene: TRBJ2-1; D gene: TRBD1; V gene: TRBV12-5; CDR3 protein: CASGLASGTEAYNEQFF; CDR3 DNA: TGTGCTAGTGGTTTGGCTTCCGGGACAGAGGCCTACAATGAGCAGTTCTTC
clone size: -; J gene: TRBJ1-2; D gene: TRBD1; V gene: TRBV6-5; CDR3 protein: CASRITGGAGGYTF; CDR3 DNA: TGTGCCAGCAGAATAACAGGGGGCGCGGGTGGCTACACCTTC
clone size: -; J gene: TRBJ2-3; D gene: TRBD2; V gene: TRBV5-5; CDR3 protein: CASSLAPSGGVGGSTDTQYF; CDR3 DNA: TGTGCCAGCAGCTTGGCCCCTAGCGGGGGGGTCGGGGGTAGCACAGATACGCAGTATTTT
clone size: -; J gene: TRBJ1-5; D gene: -; V gene: TRBV2; CDR3 protein: CASSDQGNQPQHF; CDR3 DNA: TGTGCCAGCAGTGATCAGGGGAATCAGCCCCAGCATTTT
clone size: -; J gene: TRBJ2-7; D gene: -; V gene: TRBV18; CDR3 protein: CASSHTGGAIYEQYF; CDR3 DNA: TGTGCCAGCTCCCACACAGGGGGGGCGATCTACGAGCAGTACTTC
clone size: -; J gene: TRBJ2-7; D gene: TRBD2; V gene: TRBV19; CDR3 protein: CATTRLAGANEQYF; CDR3 DNA: TGTGCCACAACCAGACTAGCGGGAGCTAACGAGCAGTACTTC
clone size: -; J gene: TRBJ2-5; D gene: TRBD2; V gene: TRBV27; CDR3 protein: CASSFSGTPETQYF; CDR3 DNA: TGTGCCAGCAGTTTTAGCGGGACCCCGGAGACCCAGTACTTC
clone size: -; J gene: TRBJ2-3; D gene: TRBD2; V gene: TRBV30; CDR3 protein: CAWRETKTSGRLDTQYF; CDR3 DNA: TGTGCCTGGAGGGAGACAAAGACTAGCGGGAGGTTAGATACGCAGTATTTT
clone size: -; J gene: TRBJ1-4; D gene: -; V gene: TRBV4-2; CDR3 protein: CASSQVSLDLGEKLFF; CDR3 DNA: TGTGCCAGCAGCCAAGTGTCACTAGACCTCGGTGAAAAACTGTTTTTT
clone size: -; J gene: TRBJ1-2; D gene: -; V gene: TRBV9; CDR3 protein: CASSGPRLDYGYTF; CDR3 DNA: TGTGCCAGCAGCGGGCCGAGGTTAGACTATGGCTACACCTTC
clone size: -; J gene: TRBJ2-2; D gene: TRBD1; V gene: TRBV11-3; CDR3 protein: CASSSGTGMNTGELFF; CDR3 DNA: TGTGCCAGCAGCTCAGGGACAGGGATGAACACCGGGGAGCTGTTTTTT
clone size: -; J gene: TRBJ1-2; D gene: -; V gene: TRBV19; CDR3 protein: CASISRFPVSGYTF; CDR3 DNA: TGTGCCAGTATCTCCAGGTTTCCCGTGAGCGGCTACACCTTC
clone size: -; J gene: TRBJ1-3; D gene: -; V gene: TRBV5-1; CDR3 protein: CASSPDSSGNTIYF; CDR3 DNA: TGCGCCAGCAGCCCCGACAGCTCTGGAAACACCATATATTTT
clone size: -; J gene: TRBJ2-1; D gene: -; V gene: TRBV9; CDR3 protein: CASSLGNYYNEQFF; CDR3 DNA: TGTGCCAGCAGCCTCGGTAACTACTACAATGAGCAGTTCTTC
clone size: few; J gene: TRBJ1-2; D gene: -; V gene: TRBV9; CDR3 protein: CASTLGEARQSYGYTF; CDR3 DNA: TGTGCCAGCACTCTAGGGGAGGCACGCCAGAGCTATGGCTACACCTTC
clone size: few; J gene: TRBJ1-2; D gene: -; V gene: TRBV6-5; CDR3 protein: CASSYQPTADRGYTF; CDR3 DNA: TGTGCCAGCAGTTACCAGCCGACTGCCGATAGGGGCTACACCTTC
clone size: -; J gene: TRBJ2-5; D gene: TRBD2; V gene: TRBV11-3; CDR3 protein: CASSFRLAGGQETQYF; CDR3 DNA: TGTGCCAGCAGCTTCAGACTAGCGGGGGGCCAAGAGACCCAGTACTTC
clone size: few; J gene: TRBJ2-1; D gene: -; V gene: TRBV21-1; CDR3 protein: CASRKGGRASSYNEQFF; CDR3 DNA: TGTGCCAGCAGGAAGGGTGGGAGGGCGAGCTCCTACAATGAGCAGTTCTTC
clone size: -; J gene: TRBJ2-5; D gene: TRBD2; V gene: TRBV10-3; CDR3 protein: CAISESGTSGQETQYF; CDR3 DNA: TGTGCCATCAGTGAGTCGGGGACTAGCGGGCAAGAGACCCAGTACTTC
clone size: -; J gene: TRBJ1-3; D gene: TRBD1; V gene: TRBV19; CDR3 protein: CASSAQPGQAYGNTIYF; CDR3 DNA: TGTGCCAGTAGTGCCCAACCGGGACAGGCATATGGAAACACCATATATTTT
clone size: -; J gene: TRBJ1-2; D gene: TRBD1; V gene: TRBV2; CDR3 protein: CASRLQGADYGYTF; CDR3 DNA: TGTGCCAGCAGGTTACAGGGGGCCGACTATGGCTACACCTTC
clone size: -; J gene: TRBJ2-3; D gene: TRBD2; V gene: TRBV3-1/TRBV3-2; CDR3 protein: CASSQSGSTDTQYF; CDR3 DNA: TGTGCCAGCAGCCAAAGCGGGAGTACAGATACGCAGTATTTT
clone size: once; J gene: TRBJ1-1; D gene: -; V gene: TRBV4-3; CDR3 protein: CASSQVAGRTEAFF; CDR3 DNA: TGCGCCAGCAGCCAAGTAGCGGGGCGGACTGAAGCTTTCTTT
clone size: -; J gene: TRBJ1-2; D gene: -; V gene: TRBV18; CDR3 protein: CASSPPRSDYGYTF; CDR3 DNA: TGTGCCAGCTCACCACCGAGGTCAGACTATGGCTACACCTTC
clone size: -; J gene: TRBJ2-1; D gene: -; V gene: TRBV6-5; CDR3 protein: CASSITRVGEQFF; CDR3 DNA: TGTGCCAGCAGTATTACTAGGGTGGGTGAGCAGTTCTTC
clone size: -; J gene: TRBJ1-2; D gene: TRBD1; V gene: TRBV5-4; CDR3 protein: CASTAGGYGYTF; CDR3 DNA: TGTGCCAGCACGGCAGGGGGCTATGGCTACACCTTC
clone size: -; J gene: TRBJ1-2; D gene: -; V gene: TRBV5-1; CDR3 protein: CASSLSTSSSSGYTF; CDR3 DNA: TGCGCCAGCAGCTTGAGTACCTCAAGCTCGAGTGGCTACACCTTC
clone size: -; J gene: TRBJ1-5; D gene: TRBD1; V gene: TRBV10-2; CDR3 protein: CASRTGGTSNQPQHF; CDR3 DNA: TGCGCCAGCAGAACAGGGGGAACGAGCAATCAGCCCCAGCATTTT
clone size: -; J gene: TRBJ2-2; D gene: -; V gene: TRBV5-1; CDR3 protein: CASSWDSNTGELFF; CDR3 DNA: TGCGCCAGCAGCTGGGACTCCAACACCGGGGAGCTGTTTTTT
clone size: -; J gene: TRBJ2-7; D gene: -; V gene: TRBV6-5; CDR3 protein: CASSPQGPLSYEQYF; CDR3 DNA: TGTGCCAGCAGCCCACAGGGACCTCTCTCCTACGAGCAGTACTTC
clone size: -; J gene: TRBJ2-2; D gene: -; V gene: TRBV18; CDR3 protein: CASSPDSNTGELFF; CDR3 DNA: TGTGCCAGCTCACCGGACAGTAACACCGGGGAGCTGTTTTTT
clone size: -; J gene: TRBJ1-2; D gene: -; V gene: TRBV6-5; CDR3 protein: CASRMRVAGVGYTF; CDR3 DNA: TGTGCCAGCAGGATGAGGGTCGCGGGGGTAGGCTACACCTTC
clone size: -; J gene: TRBJ1-1; D gene: TRBD1; V gene: TRBV28; CDR3 protein: CASSSHSTGGGLGAFF; CDR3 DNA: TGTGCCAGCAGTTCCCATTCGACAGGGGGCGGGTTGGGAGCTTTCTTT
clone size: -; J gene: TRBJ2-7; D gene: TRBD2; V gene: TRBV18; CDR3 protein: CASSPPSGKYEQYF; CDR3 DNA: TGTGCCAGCTCCCCTCCTAGCGGGAAATACGAGCAGTACTTC
clone size: -; J gene: TRBJ1-1; D gene: -; V gene: TRBV5-1; CDR3 protein: CASSSGLGSRGTWGTEAFF; CDR3 DNA: TGCGCCAGCAGCTCTGGCTTGGGGTCCAGAGGGACATGGGGCACTGAAGCTTTCTTT
clone size: -; J gene: TRBJ2-3; D gene: TRBD2; V gene: TRBV9; CDR3 protein: CASSRSGGGDTQYF; CDR3 DNA: TGTGCCAGCAGCCGATCGGGGGGAGGGGATACGCAGTATTTT
clone size: -; J gene: TRBJ2-7; D gene: -; V gene: TRBV27; CDR3 protein: CASSLSWQGYEQYF; CDR3 DNA: TGTGCCAGCAGTTTATCGTGGCAGGGCTACGAGCAGTACTTC
clone size: once; J gene: TRBJ1-2; D gene: TRBD1; V gene: TRBV5-4; CDR3 protein: CASSLKQGANYGYTF; CDR3 DNA: TGTGCCAGCAGCTTGAAGCAGGGGGCTAACTATGGCTACACCTTC
clone size: -; J gene: TRBJ2-7; D gene: TRBD2; V gene: TRBV7-9; CDR3 protein: CASSLFGGIADEQYF; CDR3 DNA: TGTGCCAGCAGCTTATTCGGGGGGATAGCGGACGAGCAGTACTTC
clone size: -; J gene: TRBJ2-7; D gene: -; V gene: TRBV9; CDR3 protein: CASSHGQYYEQYF; CDR3 DNA: TGTGCCAGCAGCCACGGACAGTATTACGAGCAGTACTTC
clone size: once; J gene: TRBJ2-1; D gene: -; V gene: TRBV5-5; CDR3 protein: CASSRSRDTGNEQFF; CDR3 DNA: TGTGCCAGCAGTAGATCCCGGGACACTGGGAATGAGCAGTTCTTC
clone size: once; J gene: TRBJ2-7; D gene: -; V gene: TRBV6-8; CDR3 protein: CASGGGTSSYEQYF; CDR3 DNA: TGTGCCAGCGGAGGCGGGACTTCTTCCTACGAGCAGTACTTC
clone size: -; J gene: TRBJ1-2; D gene: -; V gene: TRBV19; CDR3 protein: CASSNLPVQTNYGYTF; CDR3 DNA: TGTGCCAGTAGTAACCTTCCAGTCCAAACTAACTATGGCTACACCTTC
clone size: -; J gene: TRBJ1-1; D gene: -; V gene: TRBV6-5; CDR3 protein: CASRQGSTEAFF; CDR3 DNA: TGTGCCAGCAGACAGGGATCCACTGAAGCTTTCTTT
clone size: -; J gene: TRBJ2-7; D gene: TRBD1; V gene: TRBV9; CDR3 protein: CASSPGQAKYEQYF; CDR3 DNA: TGTGCCAGCAGCCCCGGACAGGCGAAATACGAGCAGTACTTC
clone size: -; J gene: TRBJ2-1; D gene: -; V gene: TRBV6-6; CDR3 protein: CASSNGGRSYNEQFF; CDR3 DNA: TGTGCCAGCAGTAACGGGGGTCGGTCCTACAATGAGCAGTTCTTC
clone size: -; J gene: TRBJ2-5; D gene: -; V gene: TRBV30; CDR3 protein: CAWSASRRETQYF; CDR3 DNA: TGTGCCTGGAGTGCGTCTAGGCGAGAGACCCAGTACTTC
clone size: -; J gene: TRBJ2-7; D gene: -; V gene: TRBV23-1; CDR3 protein: CASSQCIIGRRAYEQYF; CDR3 DNA: TGCGCCAGCAGTCAATGCATTATAGGCCGACGGGCCTACGAGCAGTACTTC
clone size: -; J gene: TRBJ1-1; D gene: -; V gene: TRBV5-1; CDR3 protein: CASSFDSHTEAFF; CDR3 DNA: TGCGCCAGCAGCTTTGACTCTCACACTGAAGCTTTCTTT